The clone carrying this TCR beta chain was counted once. Its specificity is unknown. With V trimmed by 3 bases and J by 2 bases, 5 bases remained unmatched. Germline V gene lookup returns CDR1 MDHEN and CDR2 SYDVKM. The CDR3 length is 16 residues. These data come from a study of ipilimumab plus nivolumab after autologous stem cell transplantation. Across the study: Myeloma patients were high-risk transplant-naive or relapsed within 3 years of first autologous transplant. Study outcomes and limitations: Authors suggest TCR repertoire, Treg phenotype and gut microbiota support further study.

Only in-frame clones appear in the TCRdb table, and some are missing; sequencing was by immunoSEQ multiplex PCR. Of 9,500 to 10,000 clones listed, roughly two thirds were seen once; the top ten hold less than 20%. Patients received nivolumab 3 mg/kg at weeks 1, 4, 7, 10, then fortnightly to week 26. The TCR originated in a female donor with multiple myeloma. The starting material was PBMCs, obtained in a trial of ipilimumab plus nivolumab as post-transplant consolidation. The chain carries TRBV28 and TRBJ2-5; 11 bases map to TRBD2. CDR3 sequence: CASSFAGLADQETQYF. The DNA for the CDR3 is TGTGCCAGCAGTTTCGCGGGACTAGCGGATCAAGAGACCCAGTACTTC.